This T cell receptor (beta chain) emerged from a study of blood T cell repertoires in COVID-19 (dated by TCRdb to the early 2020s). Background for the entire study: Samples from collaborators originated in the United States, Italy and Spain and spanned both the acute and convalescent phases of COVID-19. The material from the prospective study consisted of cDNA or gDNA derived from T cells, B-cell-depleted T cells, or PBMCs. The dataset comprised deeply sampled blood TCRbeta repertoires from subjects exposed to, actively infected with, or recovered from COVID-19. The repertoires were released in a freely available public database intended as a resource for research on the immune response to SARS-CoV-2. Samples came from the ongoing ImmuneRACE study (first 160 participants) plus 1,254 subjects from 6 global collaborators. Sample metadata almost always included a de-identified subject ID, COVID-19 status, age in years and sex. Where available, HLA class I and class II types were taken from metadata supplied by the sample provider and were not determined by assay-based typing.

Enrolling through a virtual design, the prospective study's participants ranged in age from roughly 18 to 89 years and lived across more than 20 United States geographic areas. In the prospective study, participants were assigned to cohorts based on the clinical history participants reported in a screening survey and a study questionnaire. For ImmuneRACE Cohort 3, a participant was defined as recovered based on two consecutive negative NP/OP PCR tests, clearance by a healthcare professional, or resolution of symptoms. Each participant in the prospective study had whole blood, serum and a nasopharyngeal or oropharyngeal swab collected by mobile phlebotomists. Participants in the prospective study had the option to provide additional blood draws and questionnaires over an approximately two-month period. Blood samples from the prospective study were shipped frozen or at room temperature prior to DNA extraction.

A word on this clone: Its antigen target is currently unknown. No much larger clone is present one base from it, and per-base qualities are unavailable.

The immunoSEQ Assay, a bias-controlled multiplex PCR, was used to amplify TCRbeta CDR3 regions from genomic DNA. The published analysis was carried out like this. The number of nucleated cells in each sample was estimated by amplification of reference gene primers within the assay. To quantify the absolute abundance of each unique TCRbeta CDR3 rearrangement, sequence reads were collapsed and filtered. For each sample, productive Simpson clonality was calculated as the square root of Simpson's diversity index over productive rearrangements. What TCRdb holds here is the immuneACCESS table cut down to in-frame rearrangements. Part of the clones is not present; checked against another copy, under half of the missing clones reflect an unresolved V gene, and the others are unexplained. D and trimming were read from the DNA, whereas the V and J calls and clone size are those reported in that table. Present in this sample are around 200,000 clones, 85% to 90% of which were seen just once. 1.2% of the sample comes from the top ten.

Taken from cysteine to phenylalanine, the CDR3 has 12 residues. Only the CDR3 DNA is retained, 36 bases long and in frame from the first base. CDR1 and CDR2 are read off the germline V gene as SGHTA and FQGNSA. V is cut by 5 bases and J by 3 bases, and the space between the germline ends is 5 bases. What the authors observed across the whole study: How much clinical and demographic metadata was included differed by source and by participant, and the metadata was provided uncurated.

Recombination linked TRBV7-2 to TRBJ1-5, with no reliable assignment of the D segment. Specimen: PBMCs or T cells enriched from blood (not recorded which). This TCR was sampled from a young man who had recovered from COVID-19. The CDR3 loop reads CASSENNQPQHF. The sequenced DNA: TGTGCCAGCAGCGAGAACAATCAGCCCCAGCATTTT.